This TCR beta chain is drawn from a study of blood T cell repertoires in COVID-19. Study-level background: Whether acute or convalescent, the COVID-19 samples came from the United States, Italy and Spain. PBMCs, B-cell-depleted T cells, or T cells provided the cDNA or gDNA that made up the material.

TCRdb keeps only in-frame clones here, not all; method: immunoSEQ multiplex PCR. This sample has 500,000 to 600,000 clones, with roughly nine tenths found just once. The sequenced sample was peripheral blood. The receptor's source is a woman between 45 and 65 years old with COVID-19, enrolled during active disease.

This chain's CDR3 is CASSIRLYEQYF. The CDR3 DNA follows: TGTGCCAGCAGTATTCGTCTTTACGAGCAGTACTTC. The chain employs TRBV28 and TRBJ2-7; unclear D gene. Per germline, CDR1 MDHEN and CDR2 SYDVKM. With 5 bases removed from V and 4 bases from J, the gap between germline ends came to 9 bases. CDR3 length: 12 residues.